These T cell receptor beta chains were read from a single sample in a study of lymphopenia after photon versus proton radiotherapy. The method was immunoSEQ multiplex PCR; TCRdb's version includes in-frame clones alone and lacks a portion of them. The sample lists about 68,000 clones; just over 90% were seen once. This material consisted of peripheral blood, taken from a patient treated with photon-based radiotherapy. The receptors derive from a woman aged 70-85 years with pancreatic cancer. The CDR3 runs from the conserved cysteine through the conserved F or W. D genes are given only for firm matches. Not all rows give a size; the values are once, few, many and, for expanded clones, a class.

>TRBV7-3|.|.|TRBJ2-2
CASSNTANTGELFF
TGTGCCAGCAGCAACACAGCGAACACCGGGGAGCTGTTTTTT
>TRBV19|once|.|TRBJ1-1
CASSIIMNTEAFF
TGTGCCAGTAGTATAATCATGAACACTGAAGCTTTCTTT
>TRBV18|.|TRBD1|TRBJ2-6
CASSDRGPSSGANVLTF
TGTGCCAGCTCCGACAGGGGGCCAAGCTCTGGGGCCAACGTCCTGACTTTC
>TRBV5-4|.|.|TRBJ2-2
CASTLQGNTGELFF
TGTGCCAGCACCTTACAGGGGAACACCGGGGAGCTGTTTTTT
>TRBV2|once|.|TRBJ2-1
CASSEARDGEQFF
TGTGCCAGCAGTGAAGCTCGGGACGGTGAGCAGTTCTTC
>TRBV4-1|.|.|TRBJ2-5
CASSQLTGETQYF
TGCGCCAGCAGCCAGCTTACTGGCGAGACCCAGTACTTC
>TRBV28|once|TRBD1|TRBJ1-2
CASSSTGGGYTF
TGTGCCAGCAGTTCGACAGGGGGCGGCTACACCTTC
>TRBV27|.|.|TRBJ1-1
CASSLLPDTEAFF
TGTGCCAGCAGTTTATTGCCAGACACTGAAGCTTTCTTT
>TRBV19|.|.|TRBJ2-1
CASSIKTGARGEQFF
TGTGCCAGTAGTATAAAAACGGGAGCCCGAGGTGAGCAGTTCTTC
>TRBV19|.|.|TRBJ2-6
CASTGLSGANVLTF
TGTGCCAGTACGGGGCTCTCTGGGGCCAACGTCCTGACTTTC
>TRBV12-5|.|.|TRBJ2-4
CASGLEAGRLAKNIQYF
TGTGCTAGTGGTTTGGAGGCAGGGCGCCTAGCCAAAAACATTCAGTACTTC
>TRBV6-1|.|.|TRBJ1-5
CASSEIAGFLAGNQPQHF
TGTGCCAGCAGTGAAATCGCTGGATTCTTGGCCGGAAATCAGCCCCAGCATTTT
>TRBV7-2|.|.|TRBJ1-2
CASSSGRSYGYTF
TGTGCCAGCAGCTCAGGACGGTCCTATGGCTACACCTTC
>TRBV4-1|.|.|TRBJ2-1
CASSQWTDYNEQFF
TGCGCCAGCAGCCAATGGACAGACTACAATGAGCAGTTCTTC
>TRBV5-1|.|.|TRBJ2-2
CATKGGASNTGELFF
TGCGCCACCAAAGGGGGGGCTTCGAACACCGGGGAGCTGTTTTTT
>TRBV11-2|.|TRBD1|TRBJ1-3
CASSLVHRGLGNTIYF
TGTGCCAGCAGCTTAGTCCACAGGGGGCTTGGAAACACCATATATTTT
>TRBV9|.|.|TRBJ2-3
CASSVAYGSADTQYF
TGTGCCAGCAGCGTAGCTTACGGGAGCGCAGATACGCAGTATTTT
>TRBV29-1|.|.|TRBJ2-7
CSVIRTDPYEQYF
TGCAGCGTCATAAGGACAGACCCCTACGAGCAGTACTTC
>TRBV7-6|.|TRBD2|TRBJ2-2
CASSLGLAANTGELFF
TGTGCCAGCAGCTTAGGACTAGCGGCGAACACCGGGGAGCTGTTTTTT
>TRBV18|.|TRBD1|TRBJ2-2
CASSSRQGPNTGELFF
TGTGCCAGCTCTTCCCGACAGGGCCCGAACACCGGGGAGCTGTTTTTT
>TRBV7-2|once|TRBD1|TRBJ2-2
CASSLAGQGVSGELFF
TGTGCCAGCAGCTTAGCGGGACAGGGGGTTTCCGGGGAGCTGTTTTTT
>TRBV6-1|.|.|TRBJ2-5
CASSEGRAATQYF
TGTGCCAGCAGTGAAGGTCGGGCAGCGACCCAGTACTTC
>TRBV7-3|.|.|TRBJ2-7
CASSPVAGSRLEQYF
TGTGCCAGCAGCCCCGTGGCGGGGAGCCGGCTCGAGCAGTACTTC
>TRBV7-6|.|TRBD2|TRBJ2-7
CASSLVGAGAAYEQYF
TGTGCCAGCAGCTTAGTGGGTGCGGGAGCGGCTTACGAGCAGTACTTC
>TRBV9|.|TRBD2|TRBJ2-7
CASSVGGRAQYEQYF
TGTGCCAGCAGCGTAGGTGGGAGGGCCCAATACGAGCAGTACTTC
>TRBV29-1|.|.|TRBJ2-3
CSVEAWWGTDTQYF
TGCAGCGTTGAAGCGTGGTGGGGGACAGATACGCAGTATTTT